This T cell receptor (beta chain) emerged from a study of blood T cell repertoires in COVID-19. Germline V gene sequence: CDR1 SGHVS, CDR2 FNYEAQ. The CDR3 is 14 residues long. Trimming at V came to 5 bases and at J to 7 bases, leaving 9 bases not matched to a gene. Original processing notes: Quantification of nucleated cells was approximated via reference gene primer amplification. Sequenced by immunoSEQ multiplex PCR; TCRdb stores in-frame clones only, minus some. That table supplies the V and J calls and clone size; D and trimming were determined from the DNA. The table includes some 160,000 clones, over 80% detected once. Cohorts were determined from participant-reported clinical history.

The V gene is TRBV7-6, the J gene TRBJ2-7, with 9 bases matching TRBD1. Sequencing was done on a sample of PBMCs or T cells enriched from blood (not recorded which). This receptor was obtained from a woman between 40 and 50 years old who had recovered from COVID-19. CDR3 protein: CASSPGGTGREQYF. CDR3 in DNA: TGTGCCAGCAGCCCAGGAGGGACAGGGCGAGAGCAGTACTTC.